These 22 T cell receptor beta chains originate from one sample sequenced in a study of siplizumab effects on memory and regulatory T cells. Repertoires were generated with immunoSEQ multiplex PCR, while TCRdb's copy carries only in-frame clones and drops some. This sample has more than 60,000 clones, with roughly 93% found just once. Sequenced: CD8+ T cells sorted from blood. All receptors come from a human donor in good health.

The chain joins TRBV19 to TRBJ2-7, with D maybe TRBD1 (6 bases). The V and J ends lost 7 bases and 1 base respectively, with 17 bases between them. In germline, CDR1 is LNHDA, CDR2 SQIVND (reference sequence). The length of the CDR3 is 15 residues. This chain's CDR3 is CASNPDRLKSYEQYF. CDR3 DNA sequence: TGTGCCAGTAATCCTGACAGGCTCAAGTCCTACGAGCAGTACTTC.

The chain couples TRBV19 to TRBJ1-1; a weak D match, TRBD1 (6 bases). V dropped 5 bases and J dropped 1 base, with 11 bases sitting between them. The germline gives CDR1 LNHDA, CDR2 SQIVND (reference sequence). This CDR3 has 14 residues. In DNA, the CDR3 is TGTGCCAGTAGTCCACAGGGTGCGAACACTGAAGCTTTCTTT. It is translated as CASSPQGANTEAFF.

The rearrangement uses TRBV7-9 and TRBJ1-5; 7 bases match TRBD1. Trimming cost V 7 bases and J 3 bases; bases outside gene matches: 9. From germline, CDR1 is SEHNR and CDR2 FQNEAQ (reference sequence). This CDR3 is 15 amino acids long. This CDR3 is CASIQQGPTNQPQHF. The CDR3 DNA is TGTGCCAGCATTCAACAGGGGCCAACCAATCAGCCCCAGCATTTT.

This chain connects TRBV10-1 to TRBJ2-1; D is unclear. V shed 4 bases and J shed 1 base, with 8 bases lying between them. Germline V CDR1 and CDR2: WNHNN, SYGVQD (reference sequence). The length of the CDR3 is 14 residues. The CDR3 here is CASSATLSYNEQFF. In DNA form, the CDR3 reads TGCGCCAGCAGTGCAACATTATCCTACAATGAGCAGTTCTTC.

The rearrangement links TRBV6-7 to TRBJ2-1; a possible D gene is TRBD2 (6 bases). TRBV6-7 is an ORF, with its function uncertain. The length of the CDR3 is 14 residues. The germline V and J ends were trimmed by 11 bases and 3 bases, with 17 bases remaining between them. Written as DNA, the CDR3 is TGTGCCCCCGTGGCGGGGATACTCTACAATGAGCAGTTCTTC. This gives the protein CAPVAGILYNEQFF.

The chain recombines TRBV29-1 with TRBJ2-1, with 15 bases that match TRBD2. The junction had 5 bases not matched to a gene; V was cut back by 7 bases and J by 7 bases. The CDR3 length is 14 residues. Per the germline V gene, CDR1 is SQVTM and CDR2 is ANQGSEA. The CDR3 is CSASGLAGGNEQFF. In DNA form, the CDR3 reads TGCAGCGCTAGCGGACTAGCGGGGGGGAATGAGCAGTTCTTC.

The rearrangement links TRBV27 to TRBJ2-7; 7 bases are a match to TRBD1. The CDR3 is 14 residues long. V gave up 6 bases and J gave up 2 bases; unmatched junction bases: 7. Germline V CDR1 and CDR2: MNHEY, SMNVEV (reference sequence). The CDR3 bases are TGTGCCAGCAGCTTCCGGGACAGTCCCTACGAGCAGTACTTC. This gives the protein CASSFRDSPYEQYF.

The chain is built from TRBV14 and TRBJ1-6; TRBD1 is a possible D gene (6 bases). Germline CDR1 reads SGHDN; CDR2 reads FVKESK. This CDR3 has 20 amino acids. V was clipped by 0 bases and J by 3 bases, with 21 bases between them. CDR3 sequence reads: CASSQEVDSVGGLYNSPLHF. CDR3 bases: TGTGCCAGCAGCCAAGAAGTTGATTCCGTGGGGGGGCTCTATAATTCACCCCTCCACTTT.

The V call is TRBV7-2, the J call TRBJ2-3, with D possibly TRBD2 on 6 matching bases. Germline V gene lookup returns CDR1 SGHTA and CDR2 FQGNSA. The V gene lost 1 base and the J gene lost 2 bases, with 10 bases spanning the gap. The CDR3 covers 15 residues. In nucleotides, the CDR3 is TGTGCCAGCAGCTTAGTGGGGGGAGTCACAGATACGCAGTATTTT. It encodes CASSLVGGVTDTQYF.

This rearrangement joins TRBV7-2 to TRBJ1-1, with a tentative D call TRBD1 (5 bases). The CDR3 extends over 12 amino acids. Trimming cost V 7 bases and J 7 bases, with 13 bases left between them. The germline gives CDR1 SGHTA, CDR2 FQGNSA. CDR3 region: CASTPGTYEAFF. CDR3 coding DNA: TGTGCCAGCACCCCCGGGACGTATGAAGCTTTCTTT.

The V and J genes are TRBV29-1 and TRBJ1-1; D may be TRBD1 (5 bases). Germline V gene lookup returns CDR1 SQVTM and CDR2 ANQGSEA. Deletions cut 3 bases from V and 4 bases from J, with 15 bases between. The CDR3 has 14 amino acids. The CDR3 nucleotides read TGCAGCGTTGAGGGGGTCGGCATGGGCACTGAAGCTTTCTTT. This sequence encodes CSVEGVGMGTEAFF.

The chain has TRBV5-1 and TRBJ2-7, with D possibly called TRBD1 or TRBD2 (5 bases each). V dropped 4 bases and J dropped 2 bases, with 10 bases sitting between them. This CDR3 is built from 13 residues. In germline, CDR1 is SGHRS, CDR2 YFSETQ. The CDR3 reads CASSLLGPYEQYF. In nucleotides, the CDR3 is TGCGCCAGCAGCCTTCTGGGACCCTACGAGCAGTACTTC.

This rearrangement joins TRBV18 to TRBJ2-2, with D possibly matching TRBD2 (5 bases). This CDR3 has 13 amino acids. Germline CDR1 and CDR2: KGHSH and LQKENI. The V and J ends lost 3 bases and 6 bases respectively, with 8 bases between them. The CDR3 here is CASSPPGAGELFF. The CDR3 DNA follows: TGTGCCAGCTCACCCCCCGGGGCCGGGGAGCTGTTTTTT.

This clone has just one count. Other DNA sequences from this sample encode an identical CDR3 as well. The chain is built from TRBV9 and TRBJ2-5; the D gene is possibly TRBD2 (6 bases). Trimming removed 0 bases at V and 2 bases at J, with 8 bases between. The length of the CDR3 is 14 residues. Germline values: CDR1 SGDLS, CDR2 YYNGEE. DNA of the CDR3: TGTGCCAGCAGCGTAGCCGGGGGACAAGAGACCCAGTACTTC. Translation: CASSVAGGQETQYF.

V usage is TRBV7-9 and J usage is TRBJ1-2, with D perhaps matching TRBD1 (5 bases). This CDR3 has 16 amino acids. Trimming removed 2 bases from V and 0 bases from J, with 13 bases in between. Germline CDR1 reads SEHNR; CDR2 reads FQNEAQ (reference sequence). In DNA, the CDR3 is TGTGCCAGCAGCTTAACCCCGACAGAGACTAACTATGGCTACACCTTC. Translation gives CASSLTPTETNYGYTF.

The chain employs TRBV28 and TRBJ1-1; D gene ambiguous. The germline V gene encodes CDR1 MDHEN and CDR2 SYDVKM. Trimming pared 4 bases from V and 9 bases from J, leaving 24 bases between. This CDR3 region has 16 residues. In nucleotides, the CDR3 is TGTGCCAGCAGTTATTGGGAGCTATCAGAACTCGGTCAAGCTTTCTTT. This codes for CASSYWELSELGQAFF. The full variable domain, rest sourced from reference TRBV28 and TRBJ1-1, is DVKVTQSSRYLVKRTGEKVFLECVQDMDHENMFWYRQDPGLGLRLIYFSYDVKMKEKGDIPEGYSVSREKKERFSLILESASTNQTSMYLCASSYWELSELGQAFFGQGTRLTVV.

The rearrangement joins TRBV20-1 to TRBJ2-7; no definite D call. The CDR3 is made up of 11 amino acids. Trimming removed 4 bases at V and 3 bases at J, with 7 bases between. The germline CDR1 and CDR2 sequences are DFQATT and SNEGSKA (reference sequence). The CDR3 is CSANDDYEQYF. The CDR3 DNA reads TGCAGTGCTAATGACGACTACGAGCAGTACTTC.

CDR3 loop: CASSYSSSGVETQYF. The CDR3 coding sequence is TGTGCCAGCAGTTACTCTAGTAGTGGAGTAGAGACCCAGTACTTC. The genes are TRBV6-5 and TRBJ2-5; no definite D call. Germline CDR1 is MNHEY and CDR2 is SVGAGI. The CDR3 has 15 residues. With 0 bases removed from V and 4 bases from J, the gap between germline ends came to 12 bases.

The V call is TRBV11-2, the J call TRBJ1-2; D is unresolved. CDR1 and CDR2 from the germline V gene are SGHAT and FQNNGV. The CDR3 is made up of 13 amino acids. V lost 8 bases, J lost 0 bases, and 10 bases lay in between. CDR3 sequence (DNA): TGTGCCAGCGGCTACGGAGCTAACTATGGCTACACCTTC. Protein sequence: CASGYGANYGYTF. The full variable domain, its missing parts supplied by reference TRBV11-2 and TRBJ1-2, is EAGVAQSPRYKIIEKRQSVAFWCNPISGHATLYWYQQILGQGPKLLIQFQNNGVVDDSQLPKDRFSAERLKGVDSTLKIQPAKLEDSAVYLCASGYGANYGYTFGSGTRLTVV.

As to this clone: A much larger clone is a single base away; this may be a read error. Other DNA sequences in the sample encode the same CDR3. The J gene is TRBJ2-7, the V gene TRBV4-3, with TRBD1 matching 8 bases. Trimming removed 4 bases from V and 5 bases from J; junction bases left unmatched: 13. CDR1 and CDR2 (germline): LGHNA, YSLEER. The CDR3 spans 16 residues. The CDR3 region is CASSLEVGRGPDEQYF. The CDR3, as DNA: TGCGCCAGCAGCCTCGAAGTGGGCAGGGGGCCTGACGAGCAGTACTTC.

The V gene is TRBV30, the J gene TRBJ2-1; weak D call: TRBD2 (6 bases). Deletions cut 2 bases from V and 3 bases from J, with 11 bases between. CDR1 is GTSNPN and CDR2 is SVGIG in the germline V gene (reference sequence). The CDR3 runs 14 residues. The CDR3, as DNA: TGTGCCTGGAGTATGTCGGGGGTCTACAATGAGCAGTTCTTC. Translation: CAWSMSGVYNEQFF.

The V and J genes are TRBV7-2 and TRBJ2-7; D is possibly TRBD2 (6 bases). Per the germline V gene, CDR1 is SGHTA and CDR2 is FQGNSA. CDR3 length: 13 residues. V was trimmed by 5 bases and J by 1 base, leaving 9 bases between them. The CDR3 is CASSPTSSYEQYF. CDR3 bases: TGTGCCAGCAGCCCGACTAGTTCCTACGAGCAGTACTTC.